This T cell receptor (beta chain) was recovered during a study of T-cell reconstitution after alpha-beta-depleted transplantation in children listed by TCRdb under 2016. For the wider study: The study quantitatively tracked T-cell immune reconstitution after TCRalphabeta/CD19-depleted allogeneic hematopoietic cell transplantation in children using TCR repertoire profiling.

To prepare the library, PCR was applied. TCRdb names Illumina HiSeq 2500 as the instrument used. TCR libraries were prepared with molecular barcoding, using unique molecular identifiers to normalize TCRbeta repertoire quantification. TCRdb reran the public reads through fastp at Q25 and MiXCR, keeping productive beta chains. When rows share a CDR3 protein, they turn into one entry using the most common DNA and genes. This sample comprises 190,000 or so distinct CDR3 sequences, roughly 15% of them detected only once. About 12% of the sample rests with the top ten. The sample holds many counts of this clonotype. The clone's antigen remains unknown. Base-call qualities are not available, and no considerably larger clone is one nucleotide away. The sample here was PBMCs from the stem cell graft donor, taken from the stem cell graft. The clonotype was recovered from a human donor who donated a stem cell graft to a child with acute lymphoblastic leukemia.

The CDR3 protein is CASSSRTWGVNNEQFF. The DNA is TGTGCCAGCAGCTCCCGGACTTGGGGGGTTAACAATGAGCAGTTCTTC. The sequence links TRBV11-3 to TRBJ2-1, with a weak D call of TRBD2 (6 bases match). Taken from the germline V gene, the CDR1 and CDR2 loops are SGHNT and YENEEA. V is reduced by 4 bases and J by 5 bases, leaving a spacing of 18 bases between them. Including cysteine and phenylalanine, the CDR3 has 16 amino acids. Just the 48-base CDR3 DNA is kept, in frame starting at base 1.